The source of this TCR beta chain is a study of T cell responses to AZD1222 COVID-19 vaccine. The protocol was immunoSEQ multiplex PCR, while the TCRdb copy is restricted to in-frame clones and leaves out a portion. The sample yields about 150,000 clones, less than 95% seen once. Trimming took off 0 bases at V and 4 bases at J, with 13 bases between the two ends. The CDR3 contains 15 residues. The germline V gene encodes CDR1 SGHDT and CDR2 YYEEEE. General observations from the study: The donor group comprised mostly white British people and more females; the analysis possibly underestimated clonal diversity. An increase in Spike-specific TCR breadth and depth was observed after two AZD1222 doses. The span of vaccine-associated CD4 TCRs extended across spike, with dominance at 160-218 and 743-854.

In the case of this clone: Antigen unknown.

This sequence originates from an adult in good health. The specimen was peripheral blood, collected on day 0 of AZD1222 vaccination. The chain carries TRBV5-6 and TRBJ1-1; D remains unclear. As DNA, the CDR3 is TGTGCCAGCAGCTTGGGTGAAGGAGGGATCACTGAAGCTTTCTTT. It encodes CASSLGEGGITEAFF.